Listed below are T cell receptor beta chains from one sample, sequenced in a study of CD8 T cells in Susac syndrome. TCRdb re-called the immunoSEQ multiplex PCR reads through MiXCR, storing one row per CDR3 protein. This table holds roughly 88,000 distinct CDR3 sequences, 96% found once. Sequencing was done on a sample of CD8+ T cells from PBMCs. The receptor set was obtained from a human donor with Susac syndrome. The CDR3 runs from the conserved cysteine through the conserved F or W. The order of the fields is CDR3 length, J gene, D gene, clone size, V gene, CDR3 DNA, CDR3 protein. D genes are given only for firm matches. Size is omitted from some rows. Given values are once, few, many or a class for expanded clones.

length: 14; J: TRBJ2-5; D: TRBD2; size: -; V: TRBV7-8; DNA: TGTGCCAGCAGCTTAGGGTCCCGGGAGGGGACCCAGTACTTC; CDR3: CASSLGSREGTQYF
length: 16; J: TRBJ2-2; D: TRBD2; size: -; V: TRBV7-8; DNA: TGTGCCAGCAGCAGCTTTCAGACTAGCGGGGCCGGGGAGCTGTTTTTT; CDR3: CASSSFQTSGAGELFF
length: 15; J: TRBJ2-1; D: TRBD2; size: -; V: TRBV30; DNA: TGTGCCTGGAGTGTTATAGCGGGAAGGGTATATGAGCAGTTCTTC; CDR3: CAWSVIAGRVYEQFF
length: 12; J: TRBJ2-7; D: -; size: -; V: TRBV27; DNA: TGTGCCAGCAGTAGGACTGGCTACGAGCAGTACTTC; CDR3: CASSRTGYEQYF
length: 12; J: TRBJ2-7; D: -; size: -; V: TRBV20-1; DNA: TGCAGTGCTATGGTGAGCTCCTACGAGCAGTACTTC; CDR3: CSAMVSSYEQYF
length: 12; J: TRBJ1-2; D: -; size: -; V: TRBV29-1; DNA: TGCAGCGTTGCCACAGGGTCCTATGGCTACACCTTC; CDR3: CSVATGSYGYTF
length: 14; J: TRBJ2-3; D: -; size: few; V: TRBV15; DNA: TGTGCCTCCAGCTTCGCGGGGAGCACAGATACGCAGTATTTT; CDR3: CASSFAGSTDTQYF
length: 13; J: TRBJ2-3; D: -; size: -; V: TRBV19; DNA: TGTGCCAGTAGCCCTTCCGGGACAGATACGCAGTATTTT; CDR3: CASSPSGTDTQYF
length: 14; J: TRBJ2-5; D: -; size: -; V: TRBV29-1; DNA: TGCAGCGTTGAAGAAGGCAGGGTAGGGGAGACCCAGTACTTC; CDR3: CSVEEGRVGETQYF
length: 16; J: TRBJ1-1; D: -; size: -; V: TRBV7-9; DNA: TGTGCCAGCACCCCCCTCGTTGGGGGGATGAACACTGAAGCTTTCTTT; CDR3: CASTPLVGGMNTEAFF
length: 14; J: TRBJ2-7; D: TRBD2; size: -; V: TRBV15; DNA: TGTGCCACCAGGCGAGATCTAGCGGGAGTAGAGCAGTACTTC; CDR3: CATRRDLAGVEQYF
length: 14; J: TRBJ2-1; D: TRBD2; size: -; V: TRBV6-2/TRBV6-3; DNA: TGTGCCAGCAGTTTGGCAGCGGGAAACAATGAGCAGTTCTTC; CDR3: CASSLAAGNNEQFF
length: 13; J: TRBJ2-1; D: -; size: once; V: TRBV29-1; DNA: TGCAGCGTTGCAGGGCCAGGGATTGATGAGCAGTTCTTC; CDR3: CSVAGPGIDEQFF
length: 13; J: TRBJ2-2; D: TRBD2; size: -; V: TRBV5-4; DNA: TGTGCCAGCAGCCCCGGGGGGTACGGGGAGCTGTTTTTT; CDR3: CASSPGGYGELFF
length: 15; J: TRBJ2-5; D: -; size: -; V: TRBV4-3; DNA: TGCGCCAGCAGCCAAGATAGAGGACTACCAGAGACCCAGTACTTC; CDR3: CASSQDRGLPETQYF
length: 15; J: TRBJ2-1; D: TRBD2; size: -; V: TRBV3-1; DNA: TGTGCCAGCAGGCCAAGCGGGAGGACCTACAATGAGCAGTTCTTC; CDR3: CASRPSGRTYNEQFF
length: 13; J: TRBJ2-1; D: -; size: -; V: TRBV14; DNA: TGTGCCAGCAGCCAAGTGGGGTACAATGAGCAGTTCTTC; CDR3: CASSQVGYNEQFF
length: 13; J: TRBJ2-7; D: -; size: -; V: TRBV2; DNA: TGTGCCAGCAGTGGCTTCGAGAGCTACGAGCAGTACTTC; CDR3: CASSGFESYEQYF
length: 14; J: TRBJ2-1; D: -; size: -; V: TRBV29-1; DNA: TGCAGCGTCCCGAAAGGGGGAACCTACAATGAGCAGTTCTTC; CDR3: CSVPKGGTYNEQFF
length: 12; J: TRBJ1-2; D: -; size: -; V: TRBV20-1; DNA: TGCAGTGACGACCAGGGTGTCGATGGCTACACCTTC; CDR3: CSDDQGVDGYTF
length: 14; J: TRBJ1-5; D: -; size: -; V: TRBV9; DNA: TGTGCCAGCAGCGTAGGTTGGAGCAATCAGCCCCAGCATTTT; CDR3: CASSVGWSNQPQHF
length: 15; J: TRBJ2-7; D: TRBD1; size: -; V: TRBV12-3/TRBV12-4; DNA: TGTGCCAGCAGTTTCGGGACAGGGGGTGGCTACGAGCAGTACTTC; CDR3: CASSFGTGGGYEQYF
length: 14; J: TRBJ2-4; D: TRBD1; size: -; V: TRBV27; DNA: TGTGCCAGCAGTTGGGGGACAGGGTTGAACATTCAGTACTTC; CDR3: CASSWGTGLNIQYF
length: 16; J: TRBJ1-4; D: TRBD1; size: -; V: TRBV7-9; DNA: TGTGCCAGCAGCGCCAGACCAGGGGGCTACGATGAAAAACTGTTTTTT; CDR3: CASSARPGGYDEKLFF
length: 11; J: TRBJ1-1; D: -; size: once; V: TRBV20-1; DNA: TGCAGTAACTACAGGGTCACTGAAGCTTTCTTT; CDR3: CSNYRVTEAFF
length: 16; J: TRBJ2-1; D: TRBD1; size: once; V: TRBV5-1; DNA: TGCGCCAGCAGCTGGAACGACAGGGGGCCCTCTCCTGAGCAGTTCTTC; CDR3: CASSWNDRGPSPEQFF
length: 15; J: TRBJ2-5; D: -; size: -; V: TRBV13; DNA: TGTGCCAGCAGCCAGACCGGAGCGTATCAAGAGACCCAGTACTTC; CDR3: CASSQTGAYQETQYF
length: 12; J: TRBJ2-2; D: TRBD1; size: -; V: TRBV20-1; DNA: TGCAGTGCTCCAGGGGGTACCGGGGAGCTGTTTTTT; CDR3: CSAPGGTGELFF
length: 15; J: TRBJ2-2; D: -; size: once; V: TRBV28; DNA: TGTGCCAGCAGTTTCGTGACAGGAAGAACCGGGGAGCTGTTTTTT; CDR3: CASSFVTGRTGELFF
length: 18; J: TRBJ1-1; D: -; size: -; V: TRBV5-1; DNA: TGCGCCAGCAGCTTGTGCGCGAACTGCGGGGGGTTGGACACTGAAGCTTTCTTT; CDR3: CASSLCANCGGLDTEAFF
length: 11; J: TRBJ1-1; D: -; size: -; V: TRBV30; DNA: TGTGCCTGGAGGTCAGCTGCTGAAGCTTTCTTT; CDR3: CAWRSAAEAFF
length: 15; J: TRBJ1-1; D: -; size: -; V: TRBV15; DNA: TGTGCCACCAGCAGAGATGGGGGCATGGACACTGAAGCTTTCTTT; CDR3: CATSRDGGMDTEAFF
length: 16; J: TRBJ2-1; D: TRBD1; size: -; V: TRBV20-1; DNA: TGCAGTGCCCCACCGTGGACAGGGAGCTCCTACAATGAGCAGTTCTTC; CDR3: CSAPPWTGSSYNEQFF
length: 13; J: TRBJ1-4; D: -; size: -; V: TRBV20-1; DNA: TGCAGTGCTAGAGATCAAGGGTTAGAGGAACTGTTTTTT; CDR3: CSARDQGLEELFF
length: 12; J: TRBJ1-1; D: -; size: -; V: TRBV12-3/TRBV12-4; DNA: TGTGCCAGCAGTCCGTCCGGGCTGATCGCTTTCTTT; CDR3: CASSPSGLIAFF
length: 16; J: TRBJ2-2; D: TRBD2; size: -; V: TRBV3-1; DNA: TGTGCCAGCAGCCAGTTTCTAGCGGATAACACCGGGGAGCTGTTTTTT; CDR3: CASSQFLADNTGELFF
length: 14; J: TRBJ2-1; D: TRBD1; size: -; V: TRBV9; DNA: TGTGCCAGCAGCGCCGACAGGGGGGTCAATGAGCAGTTCTTC; CDR3: CASSADRGVNEQFF
length: 18; J: TRBJ2-1; D: TRBD2; size: -; V: TRBV15; DNA: TGTGCCACCAGCAGAGATCGCGGTCTAGCGGGGGCCTACAATGAGCAGTTCTTC; CDR3: CATSRDRGLAGAYNEQFF
length: 13; J: TRBJ2-4; D: TRBD2; size: once; V: TRBV20-1; DNA: TGCAGCTTAGCGGGGGTAGCCAAAAACATTCAGTACTTC; CDR3: CSLAGVAKNIQYF
length: 14; J: TRBJ1-2; D: -; size: -; V: TRBV4-3; DNA: TGCGCCAGCAGCCCTGAAGGGACATCGTATGGCTACACCTTC; CDR3: CASSPEGTSYGYTF
length: 13; J: TRBJ2-1; D: -; size: -; V: TRBV6-6; DNA: TGTGCCAGCAAAGAGAGCTCCTACAATGAGCAGTTCTTC; CDR3: CASKESSYNEQFF